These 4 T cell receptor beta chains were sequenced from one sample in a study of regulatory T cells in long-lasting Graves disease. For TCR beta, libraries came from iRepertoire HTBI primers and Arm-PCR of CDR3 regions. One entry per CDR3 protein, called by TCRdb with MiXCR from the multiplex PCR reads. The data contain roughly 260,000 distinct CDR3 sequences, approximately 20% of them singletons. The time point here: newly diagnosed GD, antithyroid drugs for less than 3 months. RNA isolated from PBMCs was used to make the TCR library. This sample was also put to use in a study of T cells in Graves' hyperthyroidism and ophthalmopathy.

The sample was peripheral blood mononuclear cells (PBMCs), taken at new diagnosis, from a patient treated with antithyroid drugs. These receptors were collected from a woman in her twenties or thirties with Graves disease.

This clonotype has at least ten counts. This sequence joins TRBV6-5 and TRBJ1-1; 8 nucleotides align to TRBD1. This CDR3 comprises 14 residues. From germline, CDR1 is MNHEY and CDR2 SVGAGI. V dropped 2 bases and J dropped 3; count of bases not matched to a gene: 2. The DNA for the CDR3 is TGTGCCAGCAGTTACGGGACAGGAGACACTGAAGCTTTCTTT. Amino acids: CASSYGTGDTEAFF.

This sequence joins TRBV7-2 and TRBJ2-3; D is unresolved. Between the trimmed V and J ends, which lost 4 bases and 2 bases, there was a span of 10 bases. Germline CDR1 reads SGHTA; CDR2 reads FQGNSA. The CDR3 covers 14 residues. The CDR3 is CASSYRQLTDTQYF. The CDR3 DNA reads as TGTGCCAGCAGCTACCGACAACTCACAGATACGCAGTATTTT.

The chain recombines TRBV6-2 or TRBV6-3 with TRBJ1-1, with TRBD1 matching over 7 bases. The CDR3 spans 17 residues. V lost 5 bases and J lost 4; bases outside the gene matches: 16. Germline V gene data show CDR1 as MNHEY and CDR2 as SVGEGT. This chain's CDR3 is CASSDTQRGRRFTEAFF. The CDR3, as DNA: TGTGCCAGCAGTGATACTCAAAGGGGGCGCCGGTTCACTGAAGCTTTCTTT.

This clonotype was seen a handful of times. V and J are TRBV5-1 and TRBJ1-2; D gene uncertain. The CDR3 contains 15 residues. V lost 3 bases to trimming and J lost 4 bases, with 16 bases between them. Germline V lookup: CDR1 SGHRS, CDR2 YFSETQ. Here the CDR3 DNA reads TGCGCCAGCAGCTCCTCTTCGTTAAACCCCTATGGCTACACCTTC. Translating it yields CASSSSSLNPYGYTF.